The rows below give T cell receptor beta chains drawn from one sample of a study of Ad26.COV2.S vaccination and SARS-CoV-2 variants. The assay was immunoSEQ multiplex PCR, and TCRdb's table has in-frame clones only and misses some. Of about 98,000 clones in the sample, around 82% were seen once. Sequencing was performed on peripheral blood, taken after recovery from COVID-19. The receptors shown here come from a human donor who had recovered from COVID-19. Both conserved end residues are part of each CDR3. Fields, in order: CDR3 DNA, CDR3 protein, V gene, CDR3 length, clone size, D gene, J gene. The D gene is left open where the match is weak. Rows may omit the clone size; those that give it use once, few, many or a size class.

cdr3_nt: TGTGCCAGCAGCCCGACAGGGGGCGCAGGGACCCAGTACTTC; cdr3_aa: CASSPTGGAGTQYF; v_call: TRBV5-6; cdr3_length: 14; clone_size: NA; d_call: TRBD1; j_call: TRBJ2-5
cdr3_nt: TGCAGCGTTGAAGGGGACAGGGTGGGCGGCTACACCTTC; cdr3_aa: CSVEGDRVGGYTF; v_call: TRBV29-1; cdr3_length: 13; clone_size: NA; d_call: TRBD1; j_call: TRBJ1-2
cdr3_nt: TGTGCCAGCAGTGAGGGGCAGGGGATTGAAAAACTGTTTTTT; cdr3_aa: CASSEGQGIEKLFF; v_call: TRBV6-1; cdr3_length: 14; clone_size: NA; d_call: NA; j_call: TRBJ1-4
cdr3_nt: TGTGCCAGCAGCTTGGACGGGCTGACCCAGTACTTC; cdr3_aa: CASSLDGLTQYF; v_call: TRBV7-3; cdr3_length: 12; clone_size: NA; d_call: NA; j_call: TRBJ2-5
cdr3_nt: TGTGCCAGCAGTTTAAAAGGGGGAGCTTTCTTT; cdr3_aa: CASSLKGGAFF; v_call: TRBV12-3/TRBV12-4; cdr3_length: 11; clone_size: few; d_call: NA; j_call: TRBJ1-1
cdr3_nt: TGTGCCAGCAGCCGACAGGGAGGATACGAGCAGTACTTC; cdr3_aa: CASSRQGGYEQYF; v_call: TRBV28; cdr3_length: 13; clone_size: once; d_call: NA; j_call: TRBJ2-7
cdr3_nt: TGCAGCGTTGAAGATGGCGGGGGCAATGAGCAGTTCTTC; cdr3_aa: CSVEDGGGNEQFF; v_call: TRBV29-1; cdr3_length: 13; clone_size: NA; d_call: TRBD2; j_call: TRBJ2-1
cdr3_nt: TGTGCCAGCAGGGTAGGGATGCTAGCCAAAAACATTCAGTACTTC; cdr3_aa: CASRVGMLAKNIQYF; v_call: TRBV2; cdr3_length: 15; clone_size: NA; d_call: NA; j_call: TRBJ2-4
cdr3_nt: TGTGCCAGCAGCCCCCATCATTCTGGGGCCAACGTCCTGACTTTC; cdr3_aa: CASSPHHSGANVLTF; v_call: TRBV28; cdr3_length: 15; clone_size: NA; d_call: NA; j_call: TRBJ2-6
cdr3_nt: TGCAGCGTTTCAACCCCAAATCCCTACGAGCAGTACTTC; cdr3_aa: CSVSTPNPYEQYF; v_call: TRBV29-1; cdr3_length: 13; clone_size: NA; d_call: NA; j_call: TRBJ2-7
cdr3_nt: TGTGCCAGCAGTTTTCGGACAGGGGGCCTGGATACGCAGTATTTT; cdr3_aa: CASSFRTGGLDTQYF; v_call: TRBV28; cdr3_length: 15; clone_size: NA; d_call: TRBD1; j_call: TRBJ2-3
cdr3_nt: TGTGCCAGCAGCGTTGGGGACTTCGAGCCCCAGCATTTT; cdr3_aa: CASSVGDFEPQHF; v_call: TRBV5-6; cdr3_length: 13; clone_size: few; d_call: NA; j_call: TRBJ1-5
cdr3_nt: TGTGCCAGTAGTAATGCGGTGAACACTGAAGCTTTCTTT; cdr3_aa: CASSNAVNTEAFF; v_call: TRBV19; cdr3_length: 13; clone_size: NA; d_call: NA; j_call: TRBJ1-1
cdr3_nt: TGTGCCTGGAGTGAACAGAACACCGGGGAGCTGTTTTTT; cdr3_aa: CAWSEQNTGELFF; v_call: TRBV30; cdr3_length: 13; clone_size: once; d_call: NA; j_call: TRBJ2-2
cdr3_nt: TGTGCCAGCAGACCTTTAAACGAGAACTACAATGAGCAGTTCTTC; cdr3_aa: CASRPLNENYNEQFF; v_call: TRBV27; cdr3_length: 15; clone_size: few; d_call: NA; j_call: TRBJ2-1
cdr3_nt: TGTGCCAGCAGCGTCTTCGGACTAGCGGGGGACCCCTACAATGAGCAGTTCTTC; cdr3_aa: CASSVFGLAGDPYNEQFF; v_call: TRBV9; cdr3_length: 18; clone_size: NA; d_call: TRBD2; j_call: TRBJ2-1
cdr3_nt: TGCAGCGTTGAAGATCTTCACCACCCCCGGGGCTATGGCTACACCTTC; cdr3_aa: CSVEDLHHPRGYGYTF; v_call: TRBV29-1; cdr3_length: 16; clone_size: once; d_call: NA; j_call: TRBJ1-2
cdr3_nt: TGTGCCACCTCTTACAGGGGGCGCAGCTATGGCTACACCTTC; cdr3_aa: CATSYRGRSYGYTF; v_call: TRBV19; cdr3_length: 14; clone_size: NA; d_call: TRBD1; j_call: TRBJ1-2
cdr3_nt: TGTGCCAGCAGTGGAGTCGGGGGACAGGGCTCCGGGGAGCTGTTTTTT; cdr3_aa: CASSGVGGQGSGELFF; v_call: TRBV2; cdr3_length: 16; clone_size: NA; d_call: TRBD1; j_call: TRBJ2-2
cdr3_nt: TGTGCCAGCAGCCAAGAAGCAAGTTCACCCCTCCACTTT; cdr3_aa: CASSQEASSPLHF; v_call: TRBV3-1/TRBV3-2; cdr3_length: 13; clone_size: NA; d_call: NA; j_call: TRBJ1-6
cdr3_nt: TGTGCCAGCTCACCAGACTTTTTGGGGACCGATTCACCCCTCCACTTT; cdr3_aa: CASSPDFLGTDSPLHF; v_call: TRBV18; cdr3_length: 16; clone_size: few; d_call: NA; j_call: TRBJ1-6
cdr3_nt: TGTGCCAGCAGCCCCACAGGGGCGTCTGGCTACACCTTC; cdr3_aa: CASSPTGASGYTF; v_call: TRBV5-4; cdr3_length: 13; clone_size: NA; d_call: TRBD1; j_call: TRBJ1-2